This TCR beta chain is from a study of beta chain features in type 1 diabetes. Study summary: Healthy donors, compared against patients, showed similar age, gender and cell yields. Study results and caveats: Moderate but significant shortening of TCRB CDR3s was recorded in all four CD4+ subsets from Type 1 diabetes patients. Comparison showed that naive, central memory and Treg TCRB repertoires appeared more similar among patients than among healthy donors.

The sequenced template was cDNA made from the entire isolated RNA. Mean read depth for naive, central memory and regulatory T cell samples was some 3.8 million reads. Assay used: immunoSEQ multiplex PCR; TCRdb lists only in-frame clones, some missing. The top ten clones hold about 0.016% of a sample with about 340,000 clones, approximately 13% of them seen once. CDR1 and CDR2 (germline): SGHTA, FQGNSA. V gave up 1 base and J gave up 0 bases, with 7 bases separating them. The CDR3 loop spans 15 amino acids. This clone showed up just a few times. The antigen remains unidentified. Material: naive CD4+ T cells from blood. The chain links TRBV7-2 to TRBJ1-3; perhaps TRBD1 as D (5 bases). The receptor was derived from a woman aged 18-29 years with type 1 diabetes. The CDR3 sequence: CASSLGTHSGNTIYF. In DNA form, the CDR3 reads TGTGCCAGCAGCTTAGGGACACACTCTGGAAACACCATATATTTT.